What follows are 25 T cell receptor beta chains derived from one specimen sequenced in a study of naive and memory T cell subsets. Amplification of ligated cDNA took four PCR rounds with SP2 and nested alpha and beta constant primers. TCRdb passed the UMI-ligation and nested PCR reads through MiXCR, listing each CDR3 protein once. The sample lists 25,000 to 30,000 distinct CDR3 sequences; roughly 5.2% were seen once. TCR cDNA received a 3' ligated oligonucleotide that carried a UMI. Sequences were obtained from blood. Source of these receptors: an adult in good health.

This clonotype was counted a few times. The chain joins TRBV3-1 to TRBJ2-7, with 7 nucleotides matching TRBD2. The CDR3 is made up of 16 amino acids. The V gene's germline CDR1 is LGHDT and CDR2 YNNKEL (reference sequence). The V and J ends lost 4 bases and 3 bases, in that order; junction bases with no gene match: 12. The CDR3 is CASSPPGGEGDYEQYF. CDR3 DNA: TGTGCCAGCAGCCCCCCCGGTGGGGAGGGAGACTACGAGCAGTACTTC.

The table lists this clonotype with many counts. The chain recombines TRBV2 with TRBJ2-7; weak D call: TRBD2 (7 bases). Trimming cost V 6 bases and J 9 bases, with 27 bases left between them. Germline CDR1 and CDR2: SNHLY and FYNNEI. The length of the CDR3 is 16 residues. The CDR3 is CASSLSRGGTRALQYF. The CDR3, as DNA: TGTGCCAGCAGCCTCTCTAGGGGGGGGACACGAGCGCTGCAGTACTTC.

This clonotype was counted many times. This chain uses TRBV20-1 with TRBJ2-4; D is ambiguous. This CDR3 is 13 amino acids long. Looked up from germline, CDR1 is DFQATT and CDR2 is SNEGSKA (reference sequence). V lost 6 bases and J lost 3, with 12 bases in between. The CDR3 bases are TGCAGTGCCGTACCCGGACGCAAAAACATTCAGTACTTC. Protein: CSAVPGRKNIQYF.

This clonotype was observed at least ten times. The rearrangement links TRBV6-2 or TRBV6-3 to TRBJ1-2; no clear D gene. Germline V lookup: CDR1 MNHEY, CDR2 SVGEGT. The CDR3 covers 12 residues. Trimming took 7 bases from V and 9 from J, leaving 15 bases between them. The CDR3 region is CASTYPQKSYTF. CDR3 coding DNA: TGTGCCAGCACGTACCCCCAGAAGAGCTACACCTTC.

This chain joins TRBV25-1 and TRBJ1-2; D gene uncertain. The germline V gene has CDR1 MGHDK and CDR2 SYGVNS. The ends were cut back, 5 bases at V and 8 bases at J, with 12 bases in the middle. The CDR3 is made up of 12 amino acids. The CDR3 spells CASSTGSRGYTF. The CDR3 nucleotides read TGTGCCAGCAGTACCGGGAGTCGGGGCTACACCTTC.

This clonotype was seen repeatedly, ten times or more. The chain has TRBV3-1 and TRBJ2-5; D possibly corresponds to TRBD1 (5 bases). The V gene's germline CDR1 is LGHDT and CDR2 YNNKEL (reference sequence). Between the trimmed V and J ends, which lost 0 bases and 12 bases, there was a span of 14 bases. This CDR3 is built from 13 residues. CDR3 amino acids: CASSQDQSIGEYF. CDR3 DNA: TGTGCCAGCAGCCAAGATCAGTCGATAGGGGAGTACTTC.

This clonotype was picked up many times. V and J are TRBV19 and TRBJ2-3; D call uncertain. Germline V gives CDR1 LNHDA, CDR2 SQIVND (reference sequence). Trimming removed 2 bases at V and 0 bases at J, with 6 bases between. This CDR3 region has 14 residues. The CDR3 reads CASSIMGSTDTQYF. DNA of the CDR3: TGTGCCAGTAGTATAATGGGCAGCACAGATACGCAGTATTTT.

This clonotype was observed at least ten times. Written as DNA, the CDR3 is TGTGCCAGCAGTTTCACTTCGAGGGAAAAACTGTTTTTT. It encodes CASSFTSREKLFF. This chain links TRBV6-5 with TRBJ1-4; D is uncertain. V was cut by 4 bases and J by 8 bases, with 11 bases left in between. Germline values: CDR1 MNHEY, CDR2 SVGAGI. The CDR3 has 13 amino acids.

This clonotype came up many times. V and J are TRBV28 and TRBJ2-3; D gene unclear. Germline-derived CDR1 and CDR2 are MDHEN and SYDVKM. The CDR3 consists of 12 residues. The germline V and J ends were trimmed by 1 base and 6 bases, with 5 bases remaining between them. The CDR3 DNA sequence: TGTGCCAGCAGTTTATTAAGGGATACGCAGTATTTT. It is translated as CASSLLRDTQYF.

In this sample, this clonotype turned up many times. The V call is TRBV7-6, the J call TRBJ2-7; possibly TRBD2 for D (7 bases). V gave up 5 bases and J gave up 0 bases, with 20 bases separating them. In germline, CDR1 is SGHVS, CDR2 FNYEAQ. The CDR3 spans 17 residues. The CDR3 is CASSPMRGGLDSYEQYF. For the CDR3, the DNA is TGTGCCAGCAGCCCCATGCGCGGGGGCCTAGACTCCTACGAGCAGTACTTC.

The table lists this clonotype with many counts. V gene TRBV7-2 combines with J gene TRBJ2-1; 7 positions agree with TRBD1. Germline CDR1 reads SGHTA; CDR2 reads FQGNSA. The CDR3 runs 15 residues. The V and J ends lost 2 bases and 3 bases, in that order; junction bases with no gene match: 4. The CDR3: CASSLYGTDYNEQFF. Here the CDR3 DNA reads TGTGCCAGCAGCTTATACGGGACAGACTACAATGAGCAGTTCTTC.

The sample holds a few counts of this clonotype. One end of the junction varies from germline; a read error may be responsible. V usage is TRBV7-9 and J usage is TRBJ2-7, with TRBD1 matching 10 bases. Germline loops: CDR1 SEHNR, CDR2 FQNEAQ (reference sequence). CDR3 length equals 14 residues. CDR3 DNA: TGTGCCAGCAGAGGGACAGGGGAATCCTCCGAGCAGTACTTC. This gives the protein CASRGTGESSEQYF.

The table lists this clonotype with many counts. This chain's CDR3 is CASSLGFSGGDTQYF. The CDR3, as DNA: TGTGCCAGCAGCTTAGGGTTTAGCGGGGGGGATACGCAGTATTTT. V and J are TRBV7-2 and TRBJ2-3; 10 bases line up with TRBD2. Germline values: CDR1 SGHTA, CDR2 FQGNSA. This CDR3 is built from 15 residues. The V segment lost 1 base and the J segment 6 bases; nucleotides outside the gene matches: 4.

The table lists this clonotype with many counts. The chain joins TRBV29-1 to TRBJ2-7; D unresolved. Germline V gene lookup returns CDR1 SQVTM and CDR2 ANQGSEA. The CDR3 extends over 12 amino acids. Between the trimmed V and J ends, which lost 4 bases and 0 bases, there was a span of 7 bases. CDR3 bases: TGCAGCGTTGTGGTTTCCTCCTACGAGCAGTACTTC. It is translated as CSVVVSSYEQYF.

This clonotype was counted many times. The CDR3 bases are TGTGCCAGCAGCCAGTCATTCGGACTGAGCTCCTACGAGCAGTACTTC. It is translated as CASSQSFGLSSYEQYF. The chain recombines TRBV4-2 with TRBJ2-7; TRBD2 might be the D (5 bases). Trimming shortened V by 3 bases and J by 0 bases, and 15 bases separated the two germline ends. Germline V lookup: CDR1 LGHNA, CDR2 YNFKEQ. The CDR3 is 16 residues long.

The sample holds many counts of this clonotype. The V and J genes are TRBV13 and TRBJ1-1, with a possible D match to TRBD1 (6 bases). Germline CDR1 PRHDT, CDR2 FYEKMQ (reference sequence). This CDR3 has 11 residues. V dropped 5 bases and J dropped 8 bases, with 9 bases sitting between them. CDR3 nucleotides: TGTGCCAGCAGCCCCGGACAGGAAGCTTTCTTT. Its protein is CASSPGQEAFF.

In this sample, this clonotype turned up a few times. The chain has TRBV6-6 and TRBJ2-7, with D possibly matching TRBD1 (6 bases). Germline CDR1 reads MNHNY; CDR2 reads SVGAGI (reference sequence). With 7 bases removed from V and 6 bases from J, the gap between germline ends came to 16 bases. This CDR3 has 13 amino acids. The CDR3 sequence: CASKISTGREQYF. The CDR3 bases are TGTGCCAGCAAAATCTCCACAGGGCGCGAGCAGTACTTC.

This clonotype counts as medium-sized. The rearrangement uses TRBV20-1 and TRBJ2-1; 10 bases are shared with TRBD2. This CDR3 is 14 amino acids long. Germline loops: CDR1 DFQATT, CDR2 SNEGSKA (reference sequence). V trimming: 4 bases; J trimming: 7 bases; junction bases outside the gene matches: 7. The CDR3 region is CSATLAGVRNEQFF. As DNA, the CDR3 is TGCAGTGCTACTCTAGCGGGAGTGCGGAATGAGCAGTTCTTC.

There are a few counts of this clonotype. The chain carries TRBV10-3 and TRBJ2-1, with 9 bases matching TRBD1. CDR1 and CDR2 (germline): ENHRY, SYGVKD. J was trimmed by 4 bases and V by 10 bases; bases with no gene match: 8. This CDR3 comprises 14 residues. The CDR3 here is CASSGTGRYNEQFF. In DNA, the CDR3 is TGTGCCAGCTCCGGGACAGGGAGGTACAATGAGCAGTTCTTC.

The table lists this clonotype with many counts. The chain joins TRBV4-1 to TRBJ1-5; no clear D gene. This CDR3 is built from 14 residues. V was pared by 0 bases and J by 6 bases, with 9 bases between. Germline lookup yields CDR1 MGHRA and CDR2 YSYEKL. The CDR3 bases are TGCGCCAGCAGCCAAGAGGCCGACGGTCAGCCCCAGCATTTT. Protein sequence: CASSQEADGQPQHF.

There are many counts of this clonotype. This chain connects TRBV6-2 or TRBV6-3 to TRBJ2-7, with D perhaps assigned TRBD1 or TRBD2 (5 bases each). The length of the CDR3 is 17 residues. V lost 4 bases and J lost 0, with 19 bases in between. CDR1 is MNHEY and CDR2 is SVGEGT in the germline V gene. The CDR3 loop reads CASSSLPGTSDSYEQYF. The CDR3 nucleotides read TGTGCCAGCAGTTCCCTCCCCGGGACGTCGGACTCCTACGAGCAGTACTTC.

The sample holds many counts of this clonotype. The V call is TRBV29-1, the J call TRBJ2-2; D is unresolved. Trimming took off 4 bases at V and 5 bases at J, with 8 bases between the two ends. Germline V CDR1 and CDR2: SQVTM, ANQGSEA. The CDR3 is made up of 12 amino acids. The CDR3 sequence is CSVGDGTGELFF. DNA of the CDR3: TGCAGCGTTGGAGACGGAACCGGGGAGCTGTTTTTT.

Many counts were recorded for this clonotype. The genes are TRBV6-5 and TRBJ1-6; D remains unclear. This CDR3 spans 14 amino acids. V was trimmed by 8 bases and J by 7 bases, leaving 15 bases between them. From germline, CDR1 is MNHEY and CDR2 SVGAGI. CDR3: CASGYTGMNSPLHF. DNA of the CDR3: TGTGCCAGCGGCTACACCGGAATGAATTCACCCCTCCACTTT.

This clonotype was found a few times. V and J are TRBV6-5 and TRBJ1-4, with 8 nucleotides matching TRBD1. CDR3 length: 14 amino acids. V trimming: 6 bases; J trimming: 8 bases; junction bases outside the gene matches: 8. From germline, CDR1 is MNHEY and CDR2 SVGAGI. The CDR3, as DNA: TGTGCCAGCAGACCCGACAGGGGTGGCGAAAAACTGTTTTTT. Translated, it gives CASRPDRGGEKLFF.

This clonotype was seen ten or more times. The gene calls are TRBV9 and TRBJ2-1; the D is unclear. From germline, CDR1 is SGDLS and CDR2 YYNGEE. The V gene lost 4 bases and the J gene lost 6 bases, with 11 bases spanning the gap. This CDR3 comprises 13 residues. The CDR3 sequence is CASSRGQANEQFF. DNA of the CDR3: TGTGCCAGCAGCAGAGGTCAGGCCAATGAGCAGTTCTTC. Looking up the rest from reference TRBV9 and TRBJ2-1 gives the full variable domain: DSGVTQTPKHLITATGQRVTLRCSPRSGDLSVYWYQQSLDQGLQFLIQYYNGEERAKGNILERFSAQQFPDLHSELNLSSLELGDSALYFCASSRGQANEQFFGPGTRLTVL.